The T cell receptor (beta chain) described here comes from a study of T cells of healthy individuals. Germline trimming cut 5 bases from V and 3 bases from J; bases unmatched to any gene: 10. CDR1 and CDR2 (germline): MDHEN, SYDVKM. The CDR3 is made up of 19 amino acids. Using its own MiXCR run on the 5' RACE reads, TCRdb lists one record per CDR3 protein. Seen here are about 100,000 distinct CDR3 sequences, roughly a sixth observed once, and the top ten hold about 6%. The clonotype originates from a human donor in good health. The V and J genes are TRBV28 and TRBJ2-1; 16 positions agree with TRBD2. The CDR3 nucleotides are TGTGCCAGCAGTACGCCGGGACTAGCGGGAGGGACCTACTACAATGAGCAGTTCTTC. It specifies CASSTPGLAGGTYYNEQFF.